This entry concerns a single T cell receptor beta chain. Per the authors' pipeline: Amplified reference gene primers provided the basis for estimating nucleated cell counts. Produced via immunoSEQ multiplex PCR; TCRdb's table is partial and in-frame only. V and J calls plus clone size are reproduced from that table; the DNA served to infer D and trimming. The sample has approximately 150,000 clones; more than 75% are singletons. This CDR3 has 15 residues. Germline CDR1 and CDR2: LNHDA and SQIVND (reference sequence). The V gene end was trimmed by 3 bases and the J gene end by 1 base; junction bases not matched to a gene: 5. These data originate in a study of blood T cell repertoires in COVID-19. Study overall: The United States, Italy and Spain provided the acute and convalescent COVID-19 samples. The cDNA or gDNA used as material had been derived from T cells, B-cell-depleted T cells, or PBMCs.

This clonotype originated in a woman aged 45-59 years with acute or convalescent COVID-19. This sequence joins TRBV19 and TRBJ1-1; TRBD1 matches 7 bases. The sequencing input was peripheral blood. The CDR3 region is CASSIPRQGNTEAFF. The CDR3 DNA reads TGTGCCAGTAGTATCCCCCGACAGGGGAACACTGAAGCTTTCTTT.